A selection of T cell receptor beta chains follows, all from one sample in a study of T cell repertoires in cytomegalovirus infection. Antigens of these TCRs are unknown. TCRdb analysed the reads with MiXCR anew, one entry per CDR3 protein. The sample holds about 700,000 distinct CDR3 sequences, roughly 30% seen once. This material consisted of cultured PBMCs, taken from culture after CMV antigen stimulation. All receptors derive from a human donor in good health (CMV status not recorded). Some clones in this sample may be carry-over from other donors' samples. The CDR3 runs from the conserved cysteine through the conserved F or W. Each record gives: clone size, J gene, D gene, V gene, CDR3 length, CDR3 protein, CDR3 DNA. The D gene is left open where the match is weak. Rows give clone size only sometimes, using once, few, many, or a class for an expanded clone.

>NA|TRBJ1-2|NA|TRBV7-2|12
CASSPGLGGYTF
TGTGCCAGCAGCCCGGGACTGGGCGGCTACACCTTC
>once|TRBJ2-3|TRBD1|TRBV4-1|17
CASSPWGQGRGGDTQYF
TGCGCCAGCAGCCCTTGGGGACAGGGCCGTGGGGGAGATACGCAGTATTTT
>NA|TRBJ1-3|NA|TRBV29-1|14
CSVWIRGYGNTIYF
TGCAGCGTTTGGATTAGGGGGTATGGAAACACCATATATTTT
>NA|TRBJ1-2|TRBD1|TRBV7-1|15
CASSIGTVPLGYHTF
TGTGCCAGCAGCATCGGGACAGTGCCTCTCGGGTACCACACCTTC
>few|TRBJ2-7|NA|TRBV5-5|12
CASSYSLDEQYF
TGTGCCAGCAGCTATTCACTAGACGAGCAGTACTTC
>few|TRBJ1-1|TRBD1|TRBV6-5|15
CASSRTGGKGTEAFF
TGTGCCAGCAGTCGGACAGGGGGCAAGGGCACTGAAGCTTTCTTT
>NA|TRBJ1-1|NA|TRBV12-3/TRBV12-4|15
CASSHRRGMNTEAFF
TGTGCCAGCAGCCACCGCAGGGGTATGAACACTGAAGCTTTCTTT
>few|TRBJ1-4|NA|TRBV12-3/TRBV12-4|12
CASSRGGEKLFF
TGTGCCAGCAGCAGAGGGGGTGAAAAACTGTTTTTT
>NA|TRBJ2-1|NA|TRBV6-2/TRBV6-3|15
CASSFANPTYNEQFF
TGTGCCAGCAGTTTTGCCAACCCAACCTACAATGAGCAGTTCTTC
>NA|TRBJ1-1|NA|TRBV18|15
CASSPPTRANTEAFF
TGTGCCAGCTCACCACCGACCAGGGCGAACACTGAAGCTTTCTTT
>NA|TRBJ1-6|NA|TRBV30|13
CAWSGQTNSPLHF
TGTGCCTGGAGTGGACAGACCAATTCACCCCTCCACTTT
>few|TRBJ1-4|TRBD1|TRBV6-1|14
CASKSGQGDEKLFF
TGTGCCAGCAAATCGGGACAGGGTGATGAAAAACTGTTTTTT
>few|TRBJ1-1|NA|TRBV11-2|14
CASSLGLGYTEAFF
TGTGCCAGCAGCTTAGGTTTGGGATACACTGAAGCTTTCTTT
>NA|TRBJ2-1|NA|TRBV6-2/TRBV6-3|19
CASSYSPPAPGFGNNEQFF
TGTGCCAGCAGTTACTCCCCGCCGGCCCCAGGGTTTGGGAACAATGAGCAGTTCTTC
>NA|TRBJ1-6|TRBD1|TRBV7-6|16
CASSLRDRGNGSPLHF
TGTGCCAGCAGCTTAAGGGACAGGGGGAATGGTTCACCCCTCCACTTT
>few|TRBJ1-5|TRBD1|TRBV5-5|16
CASSLWLGQGNQPQHF
TGTGCCAGCAGCCTTTGGCTGGGACAGGGCAATCAGCCCCAGCATTTT
>NA|TRBJ1-5|NA|TRBV12-3/TRBV12-4|13
CASSHDSNQPQHF
TGTGCCAGCAGTCATGATAGCAATCAGCCCCAGCATTTT
>few|TRBJ2-5|NA|TRBV10-3|14
CATQIRVGEETQYF
TGTGCCACCCAAATTCGGGTCGGGGAGGAGACCCAGTACTTC
>NA|TRBJ2-7|TRBD2|TRBV4-3|15
CASSQLAGPSYEQYF
TGCGCCAGCAGCCAACTAGCGGGGCCCTCCTACGAGCAGTACTTC
>NA|TRBJ1-4|NA|TRBV5-4|14
CASTSRGGDEKLFF
TGTGCCAGCACCTCCCGGGGGGGGGATGAAAAACTGTTTTTT
>few|TRBJ2-7|TRBD1|TRBV15|15
CATSARDRQSYEQYF
TGTGCCACCAGCGCCCGGGACAGGCAGTCCTACGAGCAGTACTTC
>once|TRBJ1-1|NA|TRBV5-3|16
CASSLGHLKSNTEAFF
TGTGCCAGCAGCTTGGGACACCTCAAATCGAACACTGAAGCTTTCTTT
>few|TRBJ1-2|TRBD1|TRBV14|18
CASSHTGGTGTPYYGYTF
TGTGCCAGCAGCCACACTGGGGGGACAGGCACTCCTTACTATGGCTACACCTTC
>NA|TRBJ2-6|NA|TRBV12-3/TRBV12-4|16
CASSSQPGNGANVLTF
TGTGCCAGCAGTTCTCAGCCAGGGAATGGGGCCAACGTCCTGACTTTC
>once|TRBJ1-1|NA|TRBV29-1|13
CSAKVTGNTEAFF
TGCAGCGCCAAAGTCACAGGGAACACTGAAGCTTTCTTT
>NA|TRBJ2-3|TRBD2|TRBV19|16
CASSIGLASSTDTQYF
TGTGCCAGTAGTATAGGACTAGCGTCTAGCACAGATACGCAGTATTTT
>few|TRBJ2-3|NA|TRBV12-3/TRBV12-4|11
CASSLKHTQYF
TGTGCCAGCAGTTTAAAGCATACGCAGTATTTT
>NA|TRBJ2-4|NA|TRBV10-3|15
CAISGGAGAKNIQYF
TGTGCCATCAGTGGCGGGGCTGGGGCCAAAAACATTCAGTACTTC
>NA|TRBJ2-7|TRBD1|TRBV29-1|14
CSVVIPDRGYEQYF
TGCAGCGTTGTTATCCCGGACAGGGGCTACGAGCAGTACTTC
>few|TRBJ1-1|TRBD1|TRBV12-3/TRBV12-4|15
CASSDRDRGTGEAFF
TGTGCCAGCAGTGACCGGGACAGGGGTACCGGTGAAGCTTTCTTT
>NA|TRBJ2-7|TRBD1|TRBV3-1|14
CASSHRDRVSEQYF
TGTGCCAGCAGCCATCGGGACAGGGTAAGCGAGCAGTACTTC
>NA|TRBJ2-2|NA|TRBV27|14
CASAGAANTGELFF
TGTGCCAGCGCGGGTGCAGCAAACACCGGGGAGCTGTTTTTT
>few|TRBJ1-2|NA|TRBV6-1|13
CASNRDNNYGYTF
TGTGCCAGCAATCGGGACAATAACTATGGCTACACCTTC
>NA|TRBJ2-7|NA|TRBV7-9|15
CASSLFPGIFYEQYF
TGTGCCAGCAGCTTATTTCCAGGGATATTCTACGAGCAGTACTTC
>NA|TRBJ2-7|TRBD1|TRBV20-1|11
CSAWDSYEQYF
TGCAGTGCTTGGGACAGTTACGAGCAGTACTTC
>few|TRBJ1-4|NA|TRBV4-2|13
CASSQDVLGKLFF
TGTGCCAGCAGCCAAGACGTGCTTGGAAAACTGTTTTTT
>few|TRBJ2-5|TRBD2|TRBV19|13
CASSTEPGGAQYF
TGTGCCAGTAGTACCGAGCCGGGGGGTGCCCAGTACTTC
>NA|TRBJ2-3|NA|TRBV6-2/TRBV6-3|16
CASSSPGGGGGQTQYF
TGTGCCAGCAGCTCCCCAGGCGGTGGGGGGGGCCAAACGCAGTATTTT
>NA|TRBJ2-5|TRBD1|TRBV7-9|16
CASSLEGQGEWETQYF
TGTGCCAGCAGCTTAGAAGGACAGGGGGAGTGGGAGACCCAGTACTTC
>NA|TRBJ1-3|NA|TRBV27|12
CASRDAGNTIYF
TGTGCCAGCCGGGATGCAGGAAACACCATATATTTT
>few|TRBJ2-4|TRBD2|TRBV7-8|16
CASSLVPAGGENIQYF
TGTGCCAGCAGCTTAGTTCCAGCGGGAGGGGAAAACATTCAGTACTTC
>NA|TRBJ2-7|TRBD1|TRBV18|15
CASSPWQGESNEQYF
TGTGCCAGCTCACCCTGGCAGGGGGAATCCAACGAGCAGTACTTC
>NA|TRBJ1-1|NA|TRBV7-6|13
CASSGTWNTEAFF
TGTGCCAGCAGCGGAACTTGGAACACTGAAGCTTTCTTT
>NA|TRBJ2-3|NA|TRBV6-6|14
CASTHLLVLRTQYF
TGTGCCAGCACCCACCTACTGGTCCTGAGGACGCAGTATTTT
>NA|TRBJ1-5|NA|TRBV20-1|14
CSARAGVSNQPQHF
TGCAGTGCTAGAGCAGGGGTTAGCAATCAGCCCCAGCATTTT
>few|TRBJ1-5|NA|TRBV10-3|14
CAIKGSGVDQPQHF
TGTGCCATCAAGGGGTCGGGGGTGGATCAGCCCCAGCATTTT
>few|TRBJ1-3|NA|TRBV4-2|13
CASSQDGGNTIYF
TGTGCCAGCAGCCAAGATGGGGGAAACACCATATATTTT
>NA|TRBJ2-5|TRBD1|TRBV28|15
CASRDRSWYQETQYF
TGTGCCAGCAGGGACAGGAGTTGGTACCAAGAGACCCAGTACTTC
>NA|TRBJ1-2|NA|TRBV7-8|12
CASSLVSSGYTF
TGTGCCAGCAGCTTAGTCTCTAGCGGCTACACCTTC
>few|TRBJ2-1|NA|TRBV7-2|11
CASSPSVKQFF
TGTGCCAGCAGCCCCAGTGTTAAGCAGTTCTTC